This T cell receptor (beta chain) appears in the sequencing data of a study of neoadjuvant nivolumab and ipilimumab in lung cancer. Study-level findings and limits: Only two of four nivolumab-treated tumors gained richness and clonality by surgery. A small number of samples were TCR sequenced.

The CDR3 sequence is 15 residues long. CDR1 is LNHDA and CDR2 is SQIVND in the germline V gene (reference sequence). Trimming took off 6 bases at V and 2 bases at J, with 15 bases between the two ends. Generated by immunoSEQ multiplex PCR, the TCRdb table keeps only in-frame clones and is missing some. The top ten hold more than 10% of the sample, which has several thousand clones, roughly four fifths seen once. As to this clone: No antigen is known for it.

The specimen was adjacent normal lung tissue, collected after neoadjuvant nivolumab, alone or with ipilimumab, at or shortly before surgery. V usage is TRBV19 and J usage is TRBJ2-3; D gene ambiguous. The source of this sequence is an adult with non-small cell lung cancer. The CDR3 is CASRTSRLNTDTQYF. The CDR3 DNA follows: TGTGCCAGTAGAACGAGCCGTCTGAACACAGATACGCAGTATTTT.